These 14 T cell receptor beta chains share one sample of origin, sequenced in a study of shared clonotypes between healthy human individuals. Method: immunoSEQ multiplex PCR; TCRdb's copy keeps in-frame clones and lacks some. Here the sample spans over 750,000 clones, about 97% being singletons. CD45RO-negative CD8 cells positively selected for CCR7 made up the naive population, which excluded terminally differentiated effector memory CD45RA+ cells. The specimen was naive CD8+ T cells sorted from blood. The receptors stem from a man younger than 40 in good health.

The chain uses TRBV4-1 and TRBJ2-7; 10 bases are a match to TRBD2. This CDR3 region has 17 residues. The V gene's germline CDR1 is MGHRA and CDR2 YSYEKL. Trimming took 1 base from V and 1 from J; bases not matched to a gene: 7. The CDR3 reads CASSQVRLAGDSYEQYF. DNA for the CDR3: TGCGCCAGCAGCCAAGTTAGGCTAGCGGGAGATTCCTACGAGCAGTACTTC.

The V gene is TRBV29-1, the J gene TRBJ2-7; 7 bases map to TRBD2. CDR3 length: 13 residues. From germline, CDR1 is SQVTM and CDR2 ANQGSEA. Trimming took 3 bases from V and 2 from J; bases not matched to a gene: 4. The chain's CDR3 is CSVEQGLTYEQYF. The CDR3 nucleotides are TGCAGCGTTGAGCAGGGACTAACCTACGAGCAGTACTTC.

This clone was seen just once. J is TRBJ2-7 and V is TRBV7-2, with 8 positions matching TRBD2. V was clipped by 2 bases and J by 5 bases; unmatched bases: 17. The length of the CDR3 is 18 residues. The germline CDR1 and CDR2 sequences are SGHTA and FQGNSA. The CDR3 loop reads CASSLNSVGREGLHEQYF. The DNA for the CDR3 is TGTGCCAGCAGCTTAAATTCTGTAGGCCGGGAGGGCCTCCACGAGCAGTACTTC. The full variable domain, rest sourced from reference TRBV7-2 and TRBJ2-7, is GAGVSQSPSNKVTEKGKDVELRCDPISGHTALYWYRQSLGQGLEFLIYFQGNSAPDKSGLPSDRFSAERTGGSVSTLTIQRTQQEDSAVYLCASSLNSVGREGLHEQYFGPGTRLTVT.

The chain recombines TRBV29-1 with TRBJ2-2; tentative D call: TRBD2 (5 bases). Germline values: CDR1 SQVTM, CDR2 ANQGSEA. V gave up 3 bases and J gave up 2 bases, with 7 bases separating them. CDR3 length equals 13 residues. As DNA, the CDR3 is TGCAGCGTTGACGGGGTTAACACCGGGGAGCTGTTTTTT. It encodes CSVDGVNTGELFF.

This chain connects TRBV21-1 to TRBJ1-2; whether TRBD1, the table's D call, matches the DNA was not checked. TRBV21-1 is a documented pseudogene. This CDR3 has 16 residues. The CDR3 region is CASSYRQGLLLYGYTF. CDR3 coding DNA: TGTGCCAGCAGCTACAGACAGGGCTTATTGCTCTATGGCTACACCTTC.

This chain links TRBV7-9 with TRBJ2-5, with D unresolved. The germline CDR1 and CDR2 sequences are SEHNR and FQNEAQ (reference sequence). V was shortened by 2 bases and J by 4 bases, with 8 bases between the two germline ends. This CDR3 has 13 amino acids. This CDR3 reads CASSLRFPETQYF. The DNA for the CDR3 is TGTGCCAGCAGCTTACGGTTCCCAGAGACCCAGTACTTC. Full variable domain (rest looked up from reference TRBV7-9 and TRBJ2-5): DTGVSQNPRHKITKRGQNVTFRCDPISEHNRLYWYRQTLGQGPEFLTYFQNEAQLEKSRLLSDRFSAERPKGSFSTLEIQRTEQGDSAMYLCASSLRFPETQYFGPGTRLLVL.

The CDR3 is CASSSSTSYEDEQFF. The CDR3, as DNA: TGTGCCAGCAGTTCCTCTACTAGTTACGAGGATGAGCAGTTCTTC. The rearrangement joins TRBV28 to TRBJ2-1; possibly TRBD2 for D (5 bases). The CDR3 is made up of 15 amino acids. Trimming took 4 bases from V and 8 from J, leaving 18 bases between them. Germline CDR1 MDHEN, CDR2 SYDVKM.

V usage is TRBV5-4 and J usage is TRBJ2-7, with 9 bases fitting TRBD1. The germline CDR1 and CDR2 sequences are SGHNT and YYREEE (reference sequence). The trim removed 0 bases at V and 5 bases at J, leaving 3 bases unmatched. There are 14 residues in the CDR3. CDR3 nucleotides: TGTGCCAGCAGCTTGGTACAGGGGGCCGACGAGCAGTACTTC. Protein: CASSLVQGADEQYF.

Turning to this clone: The sample has other DNA sequences that encode this CDR3 too. Here the CDR3 DNA reads TGTGCCAGCAGCGTTAGCGGGAGGGGGGCAGATACGCAGTATTTT. As protein: CASSVSGRGADTQYF. The rearrangement links TRBV9 to TRBJ2-3; 11 nucleotides match TRBD2. V gave up 2 bases and J gave up 4 bases; unmatched junction bases: 3. The length of the CDR3 is 15 residues. CDR1 and CDR2 from the germline V gene are SGDLS and YYNGEE.

The chain's CDR3 is CASSFQGAIGVSQYF. CDR3 nucleotides: TGTGCCAGCAGCTTTCAGGGGGCTATAGGTGTTTCGCAGTATTTT. This chain joins TRBV5-4 and TRBJ2-3, with 8 bases fitting TRBD1. There are 15 residues in the CDR3. Germline V gives CDR1 SGHNT, CDR2 YYREEE (reference sequence). V trimming: 2 bases; J trimming: 10 bases; junction bases outside the gene matches: 12.

The chain employs TRBV7-3 and TRBJ2-1; the match to TRBD2 covers 8 bases. The junction had 7 bases not matched to a gene; V was cut back by 5 bases and J by 1 base. Germline V gene lookup returns CDR1 SGHTA and CDR2 FQGTGA. This CDR3 is 16 amino acids long. DNA for the CDR3: TGTGCCAGCAGCCCGGAAGCGGGAGCGTCCTACAATGAGCAGTTCTTC. Protein sequence: CASSPEAGASYNEQFF.

This clone was seen just once. This sequence joins TRBV9 and TRBJ2-1, with 12 bases identical to TRBD2. The junction had 2 bases not matched to a gene; V was cut back by 3 bases and J by 4 bases. The V gene's germline CDR1 is SGDLS and CDR2 YYNGEE. The CDR3 extends over 15 amino acids. In DNA, the CDR3 is TGTGCCAGCAGCGCCCTAGCGGGAGGGTACAATGAGCAGTTCTTC. It yields the protein CASSALAGGYNEQFF.

The chain joins TRBV15 to TRBJ2-2; D is unresolved. Per germline, CDR1 LNHNV and CDR2 YYDKDF (reference sequence). The length of the CDR3 is 12 residues. V was clipped by 8 bases and J by 4 bases, with 8 bases between them. CDR3 bases: TGTGCCACCGGTGGGATCACCGGGGAGCTGTTTTTT. It specifies CATGGITGELFF.

This chain joins TRBV2 and TRBJ2-7, with D hard to call. This CDR3 spans 15 amino acids. Per the germline V gene, CDR1 is SNHLY and CDR2 is FYNNEI. The ends were cut back, 6 bases at V and 4 bases at J, with 19 bases in the middle. This CDR3 is CASRPVTSANYEQYF. CDR3 nucleotide sequence: TGTGCCAGCAGGCCCGTGACCTCAGCAAATTACGAGCAGTACTTC.